This TCR beta chain was observed in a study of CD4+ T cells in melanoma. Notes on the study in general: In melanoma, neoantigen-specific CD4+ T cells reportedly differed in differentiation state.

Sequencing used immunoSEQ multiplex PCR; TCRdb keeps in-frame clones, though not all of them. The sample yields fewer than 20,000 clones, about four fifths seen once. Concerning this clone itself: Its antigen is currently unknown.

V was clipped by 11 bases and J by 4 bases; unmatched bases: 7. Germline lookup yields CDR1 MNHNS and CDR2 SASEGT. The CDR3 is made up of 14 amino acids. The TCR was taken from a human donor with melanoma. This sequence joins TRBV6-1 and TRBJ2-1; 11 bases line up with TRBD1. Material for sequencing was cells from a culture (not recorded whether cultured in vitro). Here the CDR3 reads CAFGQGATYNEQFF. CDR3 nucleotide sequence: TGTGCCTTCGGACAGGGGGCGACATACAATGAGCAGTTCTTC.